These T cell receptor beta chains were read from a single sample in a study of T cell repertoires in cytomegalovirus infection. TCRdb itself ran the reads through MiXCR, one entry per CDR3 protein. The sample has just under 300,000 distinct CDR3 sequences, around 10% seen once. The sequencing sample was made of PBMCs. Source of these receptors: a human donor in good health (CMV status not recorded). Some clones in this sample may be carry-over from other donors' samples. Each CDR3 is given with its conserved first and last residue. D genes are given only for firm matches. Expanded clones get a size class; other rows say once, few or many, or leave the size out.

d_call: NA
j_call: TRBJ1-5
clone_size: many
v_call: TRBV5-8
cdr3_nt: TGTGCCAGCAGCTTGGGACAGGCCAGCAATCAGCCCCAGCATTTT
cdr3_aa: CASSLGQASNQPQHF

d_call: NA
j_call: TRBJ1-5
clone_size: many
v_call: TRBV7-8
cdr3_nt: TGTGCCAGTGGCAGCAGTAACAATCAGCCCCAGCATTTT
cdr3_aa: CASGSSNNQPQHF

d_call: TRBD2
j_call: TRBJ2-1
clone_size: many
v_call: TRBV12-5
cdr3_nt: TGTGCTAGTGGTTTGGTCCCAGGATTTAGCGGGGGGGTACCCTACCATGAGCAGTTCTTC
cdr3_aa: CASGLVPGFSGGVPYHEQFF

d_call: NA
j_call: TRBJ1-1
clone_size: NA
v_call: TRBV5-4
cdr3_nt: TGTGCCAGCAGCTTGGCAGGGGCTTCCTCGGCTGAAGCTTTCTTT
cdr3_aa: CASSLAGASSAEAFF

d_call: TRBD1
j_call: TRBJ2-2
clone_size: many
v_call: TRBV20-1
cdr3_nt: TGCAGTGCTAGACCTTGGGACAGGGATGGCGGGGAGCTGTTTTTT
cdr3_aa: CSARPWDRDGGELFF

d_call: TRBD1
j_call: TRBJ1-1
clone_size: NA
v_call: TRBV29-1
cdr3_nt: TGCAGCGCCTCAGTGACAGGGGGAAGAGCTTTCTTT
cdr3_aa: CSASVTGGRAFF

d_call: TRBD1
j_call: TRBJ1-1
clone_size: NA
v_call: TRBV5-1
cdr3_nt: TGCGCCAGCGTTGGACAGGGGGTTACTGAAGCTTTCTTT
cdr3_aa: CASVGQGVTEAFF

d_call: NA
j_call: TRBJ1-1
clone_size: NA
v_call: TRBV6-5
cdr3_nt: TGTGCCAGCAACAACTACGCGAACACTGAAGCTTTCTTT
cdr3_aa: CASNNYANTEAFF

d_call: NA
j_call: TRBJ2-3
clone_size: many
v_call: TRBV5-4
cdr3_nt: TGTGCCAGCAGCTTGAGTCAGAGCACAGATACGCAGTATTTT
cdr3_aa: CASSLSQSTDTQYF

d_call: TRBD1
j_call: TRBJ1-2
clone_size: many
v_call: TRBV28
cdr3_nt: TGTGCCAGCATCCCGGGACAGTTAAACTATGGCTACACCTTC
cdr3_aa: CASIPGQLNYGYTF

d_call: NA
j_call: TRBJ1-2
clone_size: NA
v_call: TRBV27
cdr3_nt: TGTGCCAGCAGTTCCCGGGACCGGCTAAACTATGGCTACACCTTC
cdr3_aa: CASSSRDRLNYGYTF

d_call: NA
j_call: TRBJ2-2
clone_size: many
v_call: TRBV7-2
cdr3_nt: TGTGCCAGCAGCCCATACACCGGGGAGCTGTTTTTT
cdr3_aa: CASSPYTGELFF

d_call: NA
j_call: TRBJ2-7
clone_size: many
v_call: TRBV7-6
cdr3_nt: TGTGCCAGCAGCTTGGGCGCCAGGGACCACGAGCAGTACTTC
cdr3_aa: CASSLGARDHEQYF

d_call: TRBD1
j_call: TRBJ1-4
clone_size: NA
v_call: TRBV4-1
cdr3_nt: TGTGCCAGCAGCCAATCGGACAGGGGGGATGAAAAACTGTTTTTT
cdr3_aa: CASSQSDRGDEKLFF

d_call: TRBD1
j_call: TRBJ1-1
clone_size: many
v_call: TRBV28
cdr3_nt: TGTGCCAGCAGTCCCCGCGGCAGGGGGGACACTGAAGCTTTCTTT
cdr3_aa: CASSPRGRGDTEAFF

d_call: NA
j_call: TRBJ1-1
clone_size: NA
v_call: TRBV2
cdr3_nt: TGTGCCAGCAGTGGATCTGGACAGCTTGAAGCTTTCTTT
cdr3_aa: CASSGSGQLEAFF

d_call: NA
j_call: TRBJ2-3
clone_size: few
v_call: TRBV29-1
cdr3_nt: TGCAGCGCTGACGTTAGCGACCGCACAGATACGCAGTATTTT
cdr3_aa: CSADVSDRTDTQYF

d_call: TRBD1
j_call: TRBJ1-3
clone_size: few
v_call: TRBV15
cdr3_nt: TGTGCCACCGGACAGGGGACGGGAAACACCATATATTTT
cdr3_aa: CATGQGTGNTIYF

d_call: NA
j_call: TRBJ2-7
clone_size: many
v_call: TRBV2
cdr3_nt: TGTGCCAGCATCGGTAGGGGGGACTCATACGAGCAGTACTTC
cdr3_aa: CASIGRGDSYEQYF

d_call: TRBD2
j_call: TRBJ2-3
clone_size: many
v_call: TRBV2
cdr3_nt: TGTGCCAGCAGGAGGGGACTAGCGGGGGGGAGCACAGATACGCAGTATTTT
cdr3_aa: CASRRGLAGGSTDTQYF

d_call: TRBD1
j_call: TRBJ2-2
clone_size: few
v_call: TRBV6-5
cdr3_nt: TGTGCCACCAAAGGGCAGGGGGCGACCGGGGAGCTGTTTTTT
cdr3_aa: CATKGQGATGELFF

d_call: TRBD1
j_call: TRBJ1-2
clone_size: NA
v_call: TRBV20-1
cdr3_nt: TGCAGTGCTAACCAAGGGACAGGGAACTATGGCTACACCTTC
cdr3_aa: CSANQGTGNYGYTF

d_call: TRBD2
j_call: TRBJ2-3
clone_size: few
v_call: TRBV6-6
cdr3_nt: TGTGCCAGCAGCCGTAGCGGGGTTTCAGATACGCAGTATTTT
cdr3_aa: CASSRSGVSDTQYF

d_call: TRBD1
j_call: TRBJ1-1
clone_size: many
v_call: TRBV19
cdr3_nt: TGTGCCAGTAGTATAGGTTGGGGACAGGGGATCACTGAAGCTTTCTTT
cdr3_aa: CASSIGWGQGITEAFF

d_call: NA
j_call: TRBJ1-6
clone_size: many
v_call: TRBV5-4
cdr3_nt: TGTGCCAGCAGCTTGGGAAGCGGAGCAAATTCACCCCTCCACTTT
cdr3_aa: CASSLGSGANSPLHF

d_call: NA
j_call: TRBJ2-1
clone_size: NA
v_call: TRBV29-1
cdr3_nt: TGCAGCGTTACCAGGACTACCAACAATGAGCAGTTCTTC
cdr3_aa: CSVTRTTNNEQFF

d_call: NA
j_call: TRBJ1-1
clone_size: NA
v_call: TRBV28
cdr3_nt: TGTGCCAGCAGGTGGGAGAGCACTGAAGCTTTCTTT
cdr3_aa: CASRWESTEAFF

d_call: TRBD2
j_call: TRBJ2-1
clone_size: many
v_call: TRBV7-9
cdr3_nt: TGTGCCAGCAGACTTAAACTGGGACTAGCGGTGGACAATGAGCAGTTCTTC
cdr3_aa: CASRLKLGLAVDNEQFF